Listed here are 19 T cell receptor beta chains from one sample, sequenced in a study of OX40 agonist ivuxolimab in advanced cancers. Libraries were prepared by immunoSEQ multiplex PCR; TCRdb keeps only in-frame clonotypes and omits some of them. The data contain some 100,000 clones, roughly 94% of them singletons. This specimen consisted of CD4+ or CD8+ T cells sorted from blood, obtained in a trial of the OX40 agonist ivuxolimab. Every receptor here comes from an adult with an advanced solid tumor such as melanoma, head and neck, liver or kidney cancer.

The J gene is TRBJ2-2, the V gene TRBV7-8, with unresolved D. The CDR3 is 15 amino acids. Per the germline V gene, CDR1 is SGHVS and CDR2 is FQNEAQ. Trimming shortened V by 5 bases and J by 2 bases, and 12 bases separated the two germline ends. The CDR3 reads CASSTLKGNTGELFF. Written as DNA, the CDR3 is TGTGCCAGCAGCACGTTAAAAGGAAACACCGGGGAGCTGTTTTTT.

The V call is TRBV19, the J call TRBJ1-1; 8 nucleotides align to TRBD1. Per germline, CDR1 LNHDA and CDR2 SQIVND (reference sequence). The CDR3 runs 12 residues. The J segment lost 5 bases and the V segment lost 8 bases, leaving 4 bases of the junction unmatched. The CDR3 DNA follows: TGTGCCAGTCGACAGGGGACGACTGAAGCTTTCTTT. Its protein is CASRQGTTEAFF.

This chain joins TRBV6-5 and TRBJ1-1, with D tentatively TRBD1 (5 bases). Trimming left V 4 bases short and J 4 bases short, with 16 bases between. This CDR3 is built from 15 residues. Germline values: CDR1 MNHEY, CDR2 SVGAGI. CDR3 amino acids: CASSFTFGGGTEAFF. The DNA for the CDR3 is TGTGCCAGCAGTTTTACGTTCGGGGGTGGCACTGAAGCTTTCTTT.

The chain joins TRBV4-1 to TRBJ1-5; no firm D call. Germline V gene sequence: CDR1 MGHRA, CDR2 YSYEKL. The ends were cut back, 1 base at V and 7 bases at J, with 17 bases in the middle. There are 16 residues in the CDR3. In DNA form, the CDR3 reads TGCGCCAGCAGCCAAGCTGCGGGTGAGGGTTTCCAGCCCCAGCATTTT. Protein: CASSQAAGEGFQPQHF.

The chain uses TRBV11-2 and TRBJ1-2; D unclear. This CDR3 is built from 13 residues. The germline V and J ends were trimmed by 1 base and 0 bases, with 3 bases remaining between them. Germline loops: CDR1 SGHAT, CDR2 FQNNGV. The CDR3 DNA reads as TGTGCCAGCAGCTTAGGCACTAACTATGGCTACACCTTC. Its translation is CASSLGTNYGYTF.

The chain joins TRBV25-1 to TRBJ1-1; D gene uncertain. Between the trimmed V and J ends, which lost 6 bases and 6 bases, there was a span of 8 bases. Per the germline V gene, CDR1 is MGHDK and CDR2 is SYGVNS. The CDR3 spans 11 residues. CDR3 amino acids: CASSLGPEAFF. The CDR3 nucleotides are TGTGCCAGCAGCCTAGGCCCTGAAGCTTTCTTT. The full variable domain, with the rest looked up from reference TRBV25-1 and TRBJ1-1, is EADIYQTPRYLVIGTGKKITLECSQTMGHDKMYWYQQDPGMELHLIHYSYGVNSTEKGDLSSESTVSRIRTEHFPLTLESARPSHTSQYLCASSLGPEAFFGQGTRLTVV.

For the CDR3, the DNA is TGTGCCAGCAGTCTATCTCTAGGGATTACAGATACGCAGTATTTT. Its protein is CASSLSLGITDTQYF. V gene TRBV6-1 combines with J gene TRBJ2-3; D is unclear. Germline-derived CDR1 and CDR2 are MNHNS and SASEGT. V lost 5 bases, J lost 3 bases, and 15 bases lay in between. The CDR3 is 15 residues long.

V is TRBV13 and J is TRBJ2-2; D gene ambiguous. The CDR3 loop spans 14 amino acids. Trimming took off 5 bases at V and 6 bases at J, with 13 bases between the two ends. Per germline, CDR1 PRHDT and CDR2 FYEKMQ (reference sequence). The CDR3 loop reads CASSPILGPGELFF. Written as DNA, the CDR3 is TGTGCCAGCAGCCCGATTCTAGGACCCGGGGAGCTGTTTTTT. Looking up the rest from reference TRBV13 and TRBJ2-2 gives the full variable domain: AAGVIQSPRHLIKEKRETATLKCYPIPRHDTVYWYQQGPGQDPQFLISFYEKMQSDKGSIPDRFSAQQFSDYHSELNMSSLELGDSALYFCASSPILGPGELFFGEGSRLTVL.

This clone was counted only a few times. The chain carries TRBV9 and TRBJ1-5; 9 bases fit TRBD1. Per the germline V gene, CDR1 is SGDLS and CDR2 is YYNGEE. Trimming cost V 3 bases and J 6 bases; bases outside gene matches: 4. This CDR3 has 14 residues. In DNA form, the CDR3 reads TGTGCCAGCAGCGACAGGGGGCAGGTTCAGCCCCAGCATTTT. Translation gives CASSDRGQVQPQHF. The full variable domain, its missing parts supplied by reference TRBV9 and TRBJ1-5, is DSGVTQTPKHLITATGQRVTLRCSPRSGDLSVYWYQQSLDQGLQFLIQYYNGEERAKGNILERFSAQQFPDLHSELNLSSLELGDSALYFCASSDRGQVQPQHFGDGTRLSIL.

V usage is TRBV30 and J usage is TRBJ1-2; D not resolved. Germline values: CDR1 GTSNPN, CDR2 SVGIG (reference sequence). This CDR3 has 11 amino acids. With 1 base removed from V and 1 base from J, the gap between germline ends came to 1 base. The CDR3: CAWSGNYGYTF. The CDR3 region has the DNA TGTGCCTGGAGTGGTAACTATGGCTACACCTTC. The full variable domain, its missing parts supplied by reference TRBV30 and TRBJ1-2, is SQTIHQWPATLVQPVGSPLSLECTVEGTSNPNLYWYRQAAGRGLQLLFYSVGIGQISSEVPQNLSASRPQDRQFILSSKKLLLSDSGFYLCAWSGNYGYTFGSGTRLTVV.

The chain uses TRBV19 and TRBJ2-7; D perhaps matches TRBD1 (6 bases). Germline V CDR1 and CDR2: LNHDA, SQIVND (reference sequence). The CDR3 covers 16 residues. Trimming took off 4 bases at V and 0 bases at J, with 16 bases between the two ends. CDR3 amino acids: CASSTVVRTDSYEQYF. CDR3 nucleotides: TGTGCCAGTAGTACGGTAGTACGGACAGACTCCTACGAGCAGTACTTC.

V and J are TRBV10-1 and TRBJ2-1, with no clear D. Trimming took off 3 bases at V and 8 bases at J, with 11 bases between the two ends. The CDR3 has 13 amino acids. Germline assignment: CDR1 WNHNN and CDR2 SYGVQD (reference sequence). CDR3 loop: CASSDRQKDEQFF. CDR3 nucleotide sequence: TGCGCCAGCAGTGACCGGCAGAAGGATGAGCAGTTCTTC.

V gene TRBV7-8 combines with J gene TRBJ2-7; TRBD1 aligns across 7 bases. Losses at the gene ends were 5 bases for V and 3 bases for J; bases not matched to a gene: 10. The CDR3 is 15 amino acids. CDR1 is SGHVS, CDR2 FQNEAQ, per germline. The CDR3 loop is CASSGSGTEFYEQYF. The CDR3 nucleotides are TGTGCCAGCAGCGGCTCCGGGACAGAGTTCTACGAGCAGTACTTC.

The chain recombines TRBV7-6 with TRBJ2-5; TRBD2 agrees at 9 bases. The CDR3 totals 16 residues. Germline CDR1 is SGHVS and CDR2 is FNYEAQ. V trimming: 1 base; J trimming: 5 bases; junction bases outside the gene matches: 8. CDR3 sequence reads: CASSLGVAGEGETQYF. CDR3 DNA sequence: TGTGCCAGCAGCTTAGGGGTAGCGGGAGAGGGGGAGACCCAGTACTTC.

The rearrangement links TRBV4-1 to TRBJ1-2; possibly TRBD1 for D (5 bases). V lost 3 bases, J lost 8 bases, and 13 bases lay in between. The germline V gene encodes CDR1 MGHRA and CDR2 YSYEKL. CDR3 length: 13 amino acids. The CDR3 nucleotides read TGCGCCAGCAGCCAGTCGAAGGGGAAGGGCTACACCTTC. Residues: CASSQSKGKGYTF.

The chain is built from TRBV4-3 and TRBJ1-1; possible D gene TRBD1, 5 bases. The CDR3 totals 16 residues. The V end lost 0 bases, the J end lost 5 bases, and 16 bases lay between the germline ends. Germline V CDR1 and CDR2: LGHNA, YSLEER. Written as DNA, the CDR3 is TGCGCCAGCAGCCAAGATCGGTGGCAGGGAGGAACTGAAGCTTTCTTT. Its translation: CASSQDRWQGGTEAFF.

The chain employs TRBV5-1 and TRBJ1-1; D remains ambiguous. CDR1 and CDR2 from the germline V gene are SGHRS and YFSETQ. This CDR3 spans 14 amino acids. V lost 0 bases and J 8 bases, leaving 14 bases between the germline ends. In DNA form, the CDR3 reads TGCGCCAGCAGCTTGGTGGGCAGAAGCTCCGAAGCTTTCTTT. It codes for CASSLVGRSSEAFF.

The chain combines TRBV5-1 with TRBJ2-7, with a weak D call TRBD2 (5 bases). The V end was cut by 0 bases, the J end by 5 bases, with 9 bases between. The CDR3 totals 13 residues. Per the germline V gene, CDR1 is SGHRS and CDR2 is YFSETQ. The CDR3 coding sequence is TGCGCCAGCAGCTTGGGGGCCGGGGACGAGCAGTACTTC. It is translated as CASSLGAGDEQYF.

J is TRBJ2-7 and V is TRBV29-1, with D possibly matching TRBD1 (5 bases). V gave up 0 bases and J gave up 1 base, with 7 bases separating them. The CDR3 length is 13 residues. CDR1 is SQVTM, CDR2 ANQGSEA, per germline. The CDR3, as DNA: TGCAGCGTTGAAGACAGGGAATCCTACGAGCAGTACTTC. Its translation is CSVEDRESYEQYF.